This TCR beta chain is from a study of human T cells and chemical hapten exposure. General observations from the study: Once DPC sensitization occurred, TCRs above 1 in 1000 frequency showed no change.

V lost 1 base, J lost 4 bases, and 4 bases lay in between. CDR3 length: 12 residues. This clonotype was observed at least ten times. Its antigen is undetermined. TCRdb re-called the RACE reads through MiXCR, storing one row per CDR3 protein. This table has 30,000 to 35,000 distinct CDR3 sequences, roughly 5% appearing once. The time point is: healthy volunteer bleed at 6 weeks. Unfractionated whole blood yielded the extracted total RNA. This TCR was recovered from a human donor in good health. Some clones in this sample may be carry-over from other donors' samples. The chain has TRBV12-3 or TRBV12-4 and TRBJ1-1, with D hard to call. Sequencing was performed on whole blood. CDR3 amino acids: CASSLGFTEAFF. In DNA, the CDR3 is TGTGCCAGCAGTTTAGGCTTCACTGAAGCTTTCTTT.